This T cell receptor beta chain emerged from a study of OX40 agonist ivuxolimab in advanced cancers. Overall study context: In three patients, partial responses were observed, one with hepatocellular carcinoma and two with cutaneous melanoma.

Trimming cost V 7 bases and J 4 bases, with 17 bases left between them. The germline V gene encodes CDR1 SGHTA and CDR2 FQGNSA. The CDR3 extends over 14 amino acids. As for this clone: Its antigen is not known.

This table comes from immunoSEQ multiplex PCR, and its TCRdb copy is limited to in-frame clones, with some not included. The sample lists 35,000 to 40,000 clones; approximately 90% were seen once. Findings and caveats of the study: Low levels of normalized T-cell clonal expansion also appeared in some nonresponders. Blood T cells, both CD4+ and CD8+, expanded clonally by week 6 at 0.1 to 3.0 mg/kg.

The origin of this receptor is an adult with an advanced solid tumor such as melanoma, head and neck, liver or kidney cancer. This material consisted of CD4+ or CD8+ T cells sorted from blood, taken in a trial of the OX40 agonist ivuxolimab. This chain connects TRBV7-2 to TRBJ2-7, with D possibly TRBD1 on 6 matching bases. The CDR3 DNA reads as TGTGCCAGCACCCCCCCCAGGGGCTGGTACGAGCAGTACGTC. This codes for CASTPPRGWYEQYV.